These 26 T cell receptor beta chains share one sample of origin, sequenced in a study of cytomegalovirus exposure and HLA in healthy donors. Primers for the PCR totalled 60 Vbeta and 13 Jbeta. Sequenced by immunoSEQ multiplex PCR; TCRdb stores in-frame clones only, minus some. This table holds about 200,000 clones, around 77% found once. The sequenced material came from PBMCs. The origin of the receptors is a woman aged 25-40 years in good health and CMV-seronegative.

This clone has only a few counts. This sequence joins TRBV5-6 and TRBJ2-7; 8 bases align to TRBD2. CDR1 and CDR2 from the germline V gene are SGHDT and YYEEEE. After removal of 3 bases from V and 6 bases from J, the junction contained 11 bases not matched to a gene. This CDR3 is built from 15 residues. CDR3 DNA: TGTGCCAGCAGCTCCCTTAGCGGGATTAGACCCGAGCAGTACTTC. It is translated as CASSSLSGIRPEQYF. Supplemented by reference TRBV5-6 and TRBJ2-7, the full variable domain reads DAGVTQSPTHLIKTRGQQVTLRCSPKSGHDTVSWYQQALGQGPQFIFQYYEEEERQRGNFPDRFSGHQFPNYSSELNVNALLLGDSALYLCASSSLSGIRPEQYFGPGTRLTVT.

Written as DNA, the CDR3 is TGTGCCAGCACCCTGAACAGGGGGCGGGGTGAAGCTTTCTTT. As protein: CASTLNRGRGEAFF. The chain has TRBV13 and TRBJ1-1, with 9 bases fitting TRBD1. CDR1 is PRHDT and CDR2 is FYEKMQ in the germline V gene (reference sequence). Trimming cost V 7 bases and J 7 bases; bases outside gene matches: 10. The CDR3 contains 14 residues.

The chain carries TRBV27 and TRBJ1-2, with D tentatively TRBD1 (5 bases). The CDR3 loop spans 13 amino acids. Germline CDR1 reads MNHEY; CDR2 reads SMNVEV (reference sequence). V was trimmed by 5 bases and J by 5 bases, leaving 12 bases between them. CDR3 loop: CASSTDSSYGYTF. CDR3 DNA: TGTGCCAGCAGTACCGACAGTAGTTATGGCTACACCTTC.

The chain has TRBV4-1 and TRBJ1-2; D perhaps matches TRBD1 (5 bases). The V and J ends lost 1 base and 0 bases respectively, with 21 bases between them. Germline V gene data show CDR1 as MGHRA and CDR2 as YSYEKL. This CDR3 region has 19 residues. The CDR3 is CASSQVGGLGYKPNYGYTF. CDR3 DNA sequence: TGCGCCAGCAGCCAAGTTGGGGGGTTAGGCTACAAACCTAACTATGGCTACACCTTC.

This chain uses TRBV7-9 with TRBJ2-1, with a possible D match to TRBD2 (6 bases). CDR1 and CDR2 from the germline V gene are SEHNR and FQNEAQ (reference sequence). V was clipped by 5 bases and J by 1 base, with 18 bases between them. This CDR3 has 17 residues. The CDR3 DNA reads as TGTGCCAGCAGCCCCTCTCCGGGACTCCCTTCCTACAATGAGCAGTTCTTC. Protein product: CASSPSPGLPSYNEQFF. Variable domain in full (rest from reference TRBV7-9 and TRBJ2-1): DTGVSQNPRHKITKRGQNVTFRCDPISEHNRLYWYRQTLGQGPEFLTYFQNEAQLEKSRLLSDRFSAERPKGSFSTLEIQRTEQGDSAMYLCASSPSPGLPSYNEQFFGPGTRLTVL.

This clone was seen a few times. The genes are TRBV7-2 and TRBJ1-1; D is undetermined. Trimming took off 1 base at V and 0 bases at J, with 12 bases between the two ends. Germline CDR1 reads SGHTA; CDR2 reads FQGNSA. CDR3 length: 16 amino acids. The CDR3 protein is CASSLEVGGMNTEAFF. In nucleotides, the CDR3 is TGTGCCAGCAGCTTAGAAGTGGGAGGGATGAACACTGAAGCTTTCTTT. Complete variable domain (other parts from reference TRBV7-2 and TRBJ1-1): GAGVSQSPSNKVTEKGKDVELRCDPISGHTALYWYRQSLGQGLEFLIYFQGNSAPDKSGLPSDRFSAERTGGSVSTLTIQRTQQEDSAVYLCASSLEVGGMNTEAFFGQGTRLTVV.

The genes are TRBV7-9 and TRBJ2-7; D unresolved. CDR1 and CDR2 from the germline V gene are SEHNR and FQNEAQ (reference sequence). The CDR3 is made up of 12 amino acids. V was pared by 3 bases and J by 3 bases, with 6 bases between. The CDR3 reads CASSFSGYEQYF. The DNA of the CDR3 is TGTGCCAGCAGCTTTTCGGGCTACGAGCAGTACTTC.

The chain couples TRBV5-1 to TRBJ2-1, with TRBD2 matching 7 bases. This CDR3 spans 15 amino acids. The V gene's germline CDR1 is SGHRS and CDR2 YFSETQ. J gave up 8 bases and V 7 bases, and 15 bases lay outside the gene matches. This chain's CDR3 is CASGQSLARVYEQFF. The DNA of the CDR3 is TGCGCCAGCGGCCAATCACTAGCGCGAGTCTATGAGCAGTTCTTC.

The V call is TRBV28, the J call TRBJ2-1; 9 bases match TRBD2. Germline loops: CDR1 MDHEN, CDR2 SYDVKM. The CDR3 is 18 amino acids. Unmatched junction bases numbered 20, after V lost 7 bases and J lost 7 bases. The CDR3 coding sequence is TGTGCCAGCACCTTCGGGCTAGCGGGACCCCCTCTCGGGAATGAGCAGTTCTTC. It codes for CASTFGLAGPPLGNEQFF.

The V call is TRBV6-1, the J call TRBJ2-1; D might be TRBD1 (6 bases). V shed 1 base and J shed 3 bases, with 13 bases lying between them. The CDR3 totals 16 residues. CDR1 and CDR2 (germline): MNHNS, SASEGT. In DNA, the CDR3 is TGTGCCAGCAGTGAAGAAGGGGGTAGGAACTACAATGAGCAGTTCTTC. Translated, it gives CASSEEGGRNYNEQFF.

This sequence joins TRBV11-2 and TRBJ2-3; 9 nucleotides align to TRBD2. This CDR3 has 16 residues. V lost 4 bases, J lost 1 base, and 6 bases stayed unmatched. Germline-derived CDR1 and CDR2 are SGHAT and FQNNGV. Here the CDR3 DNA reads TGTGCCAGCAGCTGGGGGGCTAGCGGGGGCACAGATACGCAGTATTTT. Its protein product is CASSWGASGGTDTQYF.

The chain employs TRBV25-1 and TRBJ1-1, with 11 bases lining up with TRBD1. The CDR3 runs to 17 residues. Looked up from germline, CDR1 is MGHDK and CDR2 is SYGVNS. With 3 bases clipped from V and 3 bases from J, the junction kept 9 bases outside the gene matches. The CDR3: CASSEFPGQGADTEAFF. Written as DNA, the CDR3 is TGTGCCAGCAGTGAGTTTCCCGGACAGGGGGCCGACACTGAAGCTTTCTTT.

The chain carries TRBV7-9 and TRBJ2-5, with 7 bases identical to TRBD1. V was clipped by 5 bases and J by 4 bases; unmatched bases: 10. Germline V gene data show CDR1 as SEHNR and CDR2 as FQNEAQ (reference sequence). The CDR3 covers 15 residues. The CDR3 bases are TGTGCCAGCAGCCCCGTACAGGGGTCGGGAGAGACCCAGTACTTC. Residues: CASSPVQGSGETQYF.

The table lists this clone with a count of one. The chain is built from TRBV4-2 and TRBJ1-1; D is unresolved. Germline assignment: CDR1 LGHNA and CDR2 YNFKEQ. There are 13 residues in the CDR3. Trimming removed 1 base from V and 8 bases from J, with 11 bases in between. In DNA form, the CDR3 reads TGTGCCAGCAGCCAAGCGGGTTTTACCGAAGCTTTCTTT. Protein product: CASSQAGFTEAFF.

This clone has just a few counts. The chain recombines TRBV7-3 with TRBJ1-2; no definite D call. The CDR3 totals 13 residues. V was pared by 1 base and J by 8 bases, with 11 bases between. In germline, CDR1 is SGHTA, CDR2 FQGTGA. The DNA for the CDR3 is TGTGCCAGCAGCTTAAATCCCGGGAGGGGCTACACCTTC. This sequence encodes CASSLNPGRGYTF.

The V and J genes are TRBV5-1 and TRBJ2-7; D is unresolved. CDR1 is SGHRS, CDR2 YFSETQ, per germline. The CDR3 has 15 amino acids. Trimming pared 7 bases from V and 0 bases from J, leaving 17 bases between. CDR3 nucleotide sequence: TGCGCCAGCGCTAAGACTCCAGAAAGCTCCTACGAGCAGTACTTC. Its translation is CASAKTPESSYEQYF.

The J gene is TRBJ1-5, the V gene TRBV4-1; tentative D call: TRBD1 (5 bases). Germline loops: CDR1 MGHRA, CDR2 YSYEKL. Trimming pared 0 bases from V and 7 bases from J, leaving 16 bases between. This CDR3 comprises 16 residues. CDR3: CASSQEKGALGQPQHF. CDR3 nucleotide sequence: TGCGCCAGCAGCCAAGAAAAAGGGGCCCTCGGGCAGCCCCAGCATTTT.

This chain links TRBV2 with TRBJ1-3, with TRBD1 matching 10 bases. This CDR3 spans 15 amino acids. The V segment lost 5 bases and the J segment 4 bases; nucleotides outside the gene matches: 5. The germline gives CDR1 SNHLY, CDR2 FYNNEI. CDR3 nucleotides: TGTGCCAGCAGTTCGACAGGGGGCACAGGAAACACCATATATTTT. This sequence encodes CASSSTGGTGNTIYF.

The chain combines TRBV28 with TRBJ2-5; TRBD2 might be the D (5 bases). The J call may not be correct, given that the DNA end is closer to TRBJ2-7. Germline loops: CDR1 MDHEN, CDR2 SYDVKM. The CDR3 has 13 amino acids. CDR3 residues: CASSLLGAYEQYF. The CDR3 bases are TGTGCCAGCAGTTTATTGGGAGCGTACGAGCAGTACTTC.

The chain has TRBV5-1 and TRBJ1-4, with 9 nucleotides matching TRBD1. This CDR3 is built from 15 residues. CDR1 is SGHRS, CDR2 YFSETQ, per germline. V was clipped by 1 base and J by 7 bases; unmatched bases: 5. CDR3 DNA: TGCGCCAGCAGCTTGACGACAGGGGGAGGTGAAAAACTGTTTTTT. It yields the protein CASSLTTGGGEKLFF.

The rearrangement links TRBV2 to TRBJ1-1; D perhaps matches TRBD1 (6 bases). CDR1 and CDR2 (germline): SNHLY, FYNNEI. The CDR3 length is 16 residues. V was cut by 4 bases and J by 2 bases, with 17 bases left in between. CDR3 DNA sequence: TGTGCCAGCAGTGCTGGGCCCTTAGGGGGTAACACTGAAGCTTTCTTT. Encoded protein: CASSAGPLGGNTEAFF.

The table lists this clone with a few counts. CDR3 in DNA: TGTGCCAGCAGGGACTACCTCCAAGAGACCCAGTACTTC. Its protein is CASRDYLQETQYF. This sequence joins TRBV6-5 and TRBJ2-5; D perhaps matches TRBD2 (6 bases). V lost 6 bases to trimming and J lost 1 base, with 9 bases between them. The germline V gene encodes CDR1 MNHEY and CDR2 SVGAGI. This CDR3 contains 13 residues.

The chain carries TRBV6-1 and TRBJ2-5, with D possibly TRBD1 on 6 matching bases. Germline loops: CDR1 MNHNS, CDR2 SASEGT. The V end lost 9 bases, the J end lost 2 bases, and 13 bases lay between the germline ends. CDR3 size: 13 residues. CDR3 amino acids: CASSTGIQETQYF. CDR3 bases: TGTGCCAGTAGTACAGGGATTCAAGAGACCCAGTACTTC.

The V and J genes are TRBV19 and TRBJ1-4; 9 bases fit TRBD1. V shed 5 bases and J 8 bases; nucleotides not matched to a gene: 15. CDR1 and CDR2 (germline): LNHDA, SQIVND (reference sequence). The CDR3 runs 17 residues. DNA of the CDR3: TGTGCCAGTAGTTCCCCAACCTTGACAGGGGGAAAGGAAAAACTGTTTTTT. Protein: CASSSPTLTGGKEKLFF.

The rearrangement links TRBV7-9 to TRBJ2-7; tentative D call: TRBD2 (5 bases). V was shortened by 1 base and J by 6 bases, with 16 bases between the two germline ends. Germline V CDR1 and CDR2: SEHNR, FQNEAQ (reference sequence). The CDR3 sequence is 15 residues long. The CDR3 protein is CASSLVGGSPIEQYF. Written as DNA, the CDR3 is TGTGCCAGCAGCTTAGTTGGCGGGTCTCCTATCGAGCAGTACTTC.

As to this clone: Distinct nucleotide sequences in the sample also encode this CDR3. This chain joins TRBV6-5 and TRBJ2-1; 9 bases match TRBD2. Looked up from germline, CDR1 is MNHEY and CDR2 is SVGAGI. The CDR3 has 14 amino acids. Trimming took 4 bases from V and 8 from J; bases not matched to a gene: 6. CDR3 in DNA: TGTGCCAGCAGTTTTAGCGGGAGTCATTATGAGCAGTTCTTC. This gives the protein CASSFSGSHYEQFF.